The rows below give T cell receptor beta chains drawn from one sample of a study of beta chain features in type 1 diabetes. Sequencing was performed with immunoSEQ multiplex PCR; in TCRdb, only in-frame clones are kept and a portion is missing. This sample has 640,000 or so clones, with over 12% found just once. Sequencing was carried out using naive CD4+ T cells from blood. The receptors shown here come from a man aged 18 to 30 with type 1 diabetes. CDR3s include the opening cysteine and the closing phenylalanine or tryptophan. D genes are given only for firm matches. Expanded clones get a size class; other rows say once, few or many, or leave the size out.

j_call clone_size d_call v_call cdr3_nt cdr3_aa
TRBJ1-5 few - TRBV7-8 TGTGCCAGCAGCTTACGTACAGCCGTTAATAATCAGCCCCAGCATTTT CASSLRTAVNNQPQHF
TRBJ1-2 - - TRBV19 TGTGCCAGTAGTATCCGGCAGTACTCGGGGTCCAGGAGGCATATCTATGGCTACACCTTC CASSIRQYSGSRRHIYGYTF
TRBJ1-5 - TRBD1 TRBV15 TGTGCCACCGCTAACGACTTCGGACAGGGAACGACTAAGCCCCAGCATTTT CATANDFGQGTTKPQHF
TRBJ1-6 - TRBD1 TRBV19 TGTGCCACCAGAGGGCCCGGGACAGAGCTCGGGGCCCTCCACTTT CATRGPGTELGALHF
TRBJ1-5 few - TRBV6-1 TGTGCCAGCAGTGAAGCAGTAAATCAGCCCCAGCATTTT CASSEAVNQPQHF
TRBJ1-2 - - TRBV4-3 TGCGCCAGCAGCCAACCTGGTTGGGGCTATGGCTACACCTTC CASSQPGWGYGYTF
TRBJ2-6 few - TRBV30 TGTGCCTGGAGTATAAGGGCCAACGTCCTGACTTTC CAWSIRANVLTF
TRBJ1-2 - TRBD1 TRBV4-2 TGTGCCAGCAGCCGCTCTACAGGGGACGACTATGGCTACACCTTC CASSRSTGDDYGYTF
TRBJ2-5 few TRBD2 TRBV5-1 TGCGCCAGCAGCTTGGTTGGCGGGAGGGCCACAGAGACCCAGTACTTC CASSLVGGRATETQYF
TRBJ1-2 - - TRBV20-1 TGCACCTTTACAGGGTACTATGGCTACACCTTC CTFTGYYGYTF
TRBJ1-1 - - TRBV6-5 TGTGCCAGCAGTTACAGTGGATTAATAAACACTGAAGCTTTCTTT CASSYSGLINTEAFF
TRBJ2-2 few - TRBV4-2 TGTGCCAGCAGCCATACGGTGTTTGGGCAAGACGGGGAGCTGTTTTTT CASSHTVFGQDGELFF
TRBJ2-7 - TRBD1 TRBV5-1 TGCGCCAGCAGCTTGGTAACCCCAGGGGGTTCTTACGAGCAGTACTTC CASSLVTPGGSYEQYF
TRBJ1-6 once - TRBV7-2 TGTGCCAGCAGCTTAGAAGGGGGGTATAATTCACCCCTCCACTTT CASSLEGGYNSPLHF
TRBJ2-6 - TRBD1 TRBV5-1 TGCGCCAGCAGCTTACAGGGGTCGCCATACTCTGGGGCCAACGTCCTGACTTTC CASSLQGSPYSGANVLTF
TRBJ1-2 few TRBD1 TRBV19 TGTGCCAGTAGTCCGCGACAGGGGTCGGTCTATGGCTACACCTTC CASSPRQGSVYGYTF
TRBJ1-1 few - TRBV27 TGTGCCAGCAGGGCCCGATCGTCGATCGGGTACACTGAAGCTTTCTTT CASRARSSIGYTEAFF
TRBJ2-1 - - TRBV7-2 TGTGCCAGCAGCTTATGGGGTGAGCAGTTCTTC CASSLWGEQFF
TRBJ1-1 - - TRBV30 TGTGCCTGGAGTAGACAGAGGGAAGCTTTCTTT CAWSRQREAFF
TRBJ2-2 - - TRBV5-4 TGTGCCAGCAGTCCACCGGGGCCAAGGGGAAAGGAGCTGTTTTTT CASSPPGPRGKELFF
TRBJ1-1 - - TRBV29-1 TGCAGCGTGGGGGGCGTGAACACTGAAGCTTTCTTT CSVGGVNTEAFF
TRBJ2-5 - - TRBV7-2 TGTGCCAGCTCGAGGGTTCAAGAGACCCAGTACTTC CASSRVQETQYF
TRBJ2-5 - TRBD2 TRBV7-7 TGTGCTAGCAGCTTGGGCGGGAGCTCCCGTGAGACCCAGTACTTC CASSLGGSSRETQYF
TRBJ2-5 few - TRBV15 TGTGCCACCAGCAGAGATCGAGGGTACCAAGAGACCCAGTACTTC CATSRDRGYQETQYF
TRBJ2-2 few TRBD1 TRBV6-5 TGTGCCAGCAGTCGGACAGGGGCAAACACCGGGGAGCTGTTTTTT CASSRTGANTGELFF
TRBJ1-2 - TRBD1 TRBV6-6 TGTGCCAGCCGGGACAGGGCAAGAGGGGTGGGTGGCTACACCTTC CASRDRARGVGGYTF
TRBJ1-5 few - TRBV7-4 TGTGCCAGCAGCTTAGTCGTCGGAGGGTCAGGGCCCCAGCATTTT CASSLVVGGSGPQHF
TRBJ2-2 - - TRBV27 - CASSSSTGGITGELFF
TRBJ1-4 - - TRBV6-5 TGTGCCAGCCGTCAGGGAGGATATGAAAAACTGTTTTTT CASRQGGYEKLFF
TRBJ2-6 - - TRBV4-1 TGCGCCAGCAGCCACGGGGGCAGGGGATTATCTGGGGCCAACGTCCTGACTTTC CASSHGGRGLSGANVLTF
TRBJ1-1 few TRBD1 TRBV29-1 TGCAGCGCTGACAGGGGAGACACTGAAGCTTTCTTT CSADRGDTEAFF
TRBJ1-3 - - TRBV30 TGTGCCTGGAGTCCCTCCCGGGGGCCTGGAAACACCATATATTTT CAWSPSRGPGNTIYF
TRBJ2-1 few TRBD1 TRBV6-1 TGTGCCAGCAGGGAAGACAGGGGTCGGTCCTACAATGAGCAGTTCTTC CASREDRGRSYNEQFF
TRBJ1-3 few - TRBV9 TGTGCCAGCAGCGTTAGAGGGTCTGGAAACACCATATATTTT CASSVRGSGNTIYF
TRBJ2-6 few - TRBV14 TGTGCCAGCAGCAGAAACAGGGTCTCTGGGGCCAACGTCCTGACTTTC CASSRNRVSGANVLTF
TRBJ2-7 - TRBD2 TRBV6-5 TGTGCCAGCAGTTATGGGACTAGCGGCCTCTACGAGCAGTACTTC CASSYGTSGLYEQYF
TRBJ2-7 once - TRBV2 TGTGCCAGCAGTGATACGACACCGGCGGGGCAGTACTTC CASSDTTPAGQYF
TRBJ2-1 few - TRBV2 TGTGCCAGCACCTGGGACGCCAGCTCCTACAATGAGCAGTTCTTC CASTWDASSYNEQFF
TRBJ2-5 few - TRBV11-2 TGTGCCAGCAGCTTAGGTAGCCGGGGACAGACCCAGTACTTC CASSLGSRGQTQYF
TRBJ1-6 few - TRBV30 TGTGCCTGGAGTTCAGGAACAGCTCGGCCCCTCCACTTT CAWSSGTARPLHF
TRBJ1-5 few - TRBV5-6 TGTGCCAGCAGCTTAGCGCCTAGTGGGCAGCCCCAGCATTTT CASSLAPSGQPQHF
TRBJ2-2 - TRBD2 TRBV29-1 TGCAGCGCAGCCTTAGCGGGAGGGCCAGGTGGGGAGCTGTTTTTT CSAALAGGPGGELFF
TRBJ1-5 few - TRBV29-1 TGCAGCGTTCTAGACTCGGGAGGAAATCAGCCCCAGCATTTT CSVLDSGGNQPQHF
TRBJ2-3 few TRBD2 TRBV10-3 TGTGCCATCAGCGGGGGGGCCACAGATACGCAGTATTTT CAISGGATDTQYF
TRBJ1-2 - TRBD1 TRBV5-8 TGTGCCAGCAGCCCGGACAGGGACTATGGCTACACCTTC CASSPDRDYGYTF
TRBJ2-1 - TRBD2 TRBV27 TGTGCCAGCAGTTTGACTAGCGGGAGAGGATACAATGAGCAGTTCTTC CASSLTSGRGYNEQFF
TRBJ2-7 few - TRBV28 TGTGCCAGCAGTTTAGGGGCCTACGAGCAGTACTTC CASSLGAYEQYF
TRBJ2-1 - - TRBV25-1 TGTGCCAGCAGTGAAGGGACATTGGTTTACAATGAGCAGTTCTTC CASSEGTLVYNEQFF
TRBJ2-1 - - TRBV6-1 TGTGCCAGCAGTTCCCCGGCGGACACATACAATGAGCAGTTCTTC CASSSPADTYNEQFF
TRBJ1-1 few - TRBV30 TGTGCCTGGGCTGGGGGGCCTGAAGCTTTCTTT CAWAGGPEAFF
TRBJ1-6 - TRBD1 TRBV5-1 TGCGCCAGCAGCGCCTCCGGGACAGGGGGCTCACCCCTCCACTTT CASSASGTGGSPLHF
TRBJ2-1 - TRBD2 TRBV5-4 TGTGCCAGCAGAGTAGGCGGGAGTGGTAAAGAGCAGTTCTTC CASRVGGSGKEQFF
TRBJ2-1 few - TRBV28 TGTGCCAGCAGTTTCCAGTGGGGAGACAATGAGCAGTTCTTC CASSFQWGDNEQFF
TRBJ2-3 - - TRBV19 TGTGCCAGCCCCTGCACAGATACGCAGTATTTT CASPCTDTQYF